This T cell receptor (beta chain) was recovered during a study of T cells in Graves' hyperthyroidism and ophthalmopathy (dated by TCRdb to between 2018 and 2020). Regarding the study in general: Peripheral blood was collected at initial diagnosis, before any treatment. In addition, the study compared T-cell repertoires in thyroid tissue and in blood from five or six Graves' hyperthyroidism patients. After blood sampling, hyperthyroidism patients were treated with methimazole at a starting dose of 30 mg daily, and ophthalmopathy patients were treated with high-dose intravenous methylprednisolone. The paper reports TCR Vbeta CDR3 sequencing of fewer than 150 peripheral blood samples: 40 to 45 ophthalmopathy, over 70 hyperthyroidism and approximately 17 progressor patients. For training and testing, the roughly 100 patients in the discovery cohort were randomly divided in a 7:3 ratio. Whether ophthalmopathy could be predicted prospectively was tested in an independent validation cohort made up of 18 to 20 hyperthyroidism patients plus 17 patients who later progressed to ophthalmopathy. To identify distinguishing TCR V-J signatures, a discovery cohort of around 98 patients was used, comprising 43 with Graves' ophthalmopathy and some 57 with stable Graves' hyperthyroidism.

The TCR beta CDR3 regions were amplified from RNA transcripts. A first-round RT-PCR of the TCR CDR3 used the HTBI primer set with the Qiagen OneStep RT-PCR kit. The libraries were constructed in a second round of multiplex PCR and then size-selected and purified. The libraries were sequenced on an Illumina HiSeq2000 using paired-end 100 bp reads. The source study handled its data this way. Raw data were processed with SOAPnuke, discarding reads with adapters, uncalled bases, mean Phred below 15, or no exact constant-primer or identifier match. High-quality paired reads were merged using COPE v1.2.5, and each unique nucleotide sequence was defined as a clonotype. MiTCR v1.1 was used to align clonotypes to the IMGT TRBV, TRBD and TRBJ reference segments. The analysis was restricted to V-J combinations with a frequency above 0.0001, which together covered about 99% of the repertoires. The TCS score was defined as the ratio of F50 (clonal expansion) to E x V (chaos), calculated using BLOSUM62-based TCRdist between CDR3 peptides within each V-J. Welch's t-statistics and random forest reduced fewer than 600 V-J features to 13, which were used in a naive Bayes classifier (R e1071). TCRdb's own reprocessing of the public reads used fastp at Q25 and MiXCR and kept productive beta chains. One record per CDR3 amino acid sequence lists the most common genes and DNA. These V and J calls originate from TCRdb's pipeline instead of the authors' own analysis. Within this sample are around 620,000 distinct CDR3 sequences, with approximately 15% of them counted one time only. 6.5% to 9% of the sample is held by the ten biggest clonotypes.

The investigation overall reported the following: No statistical method was used to fix the sample size in advance, and group allocation was not hidden from the investigators. During validation, the model predicted progression to ophthalmopathy a median of approximately 6.5 months ahead of onset, with roughly 65% sensitivity and 72% to 85% specificity. Ophthalmopathy was separated from stable hyperthyroidism by a 13 V-J signature model, with about 86% sensitivity and approximately 81% specificity obtained in cross-validation and 80%/75% obtained in testing. Most expanded thyroid clonotypes (frequency above 0.001) were also found in blood, which suggests that blood repertoires may mirror thyroid immune responses.

For this chain, trimming is 5 bases at the V end and 3 bases at the J end, and the number of junction bases without a gene match is 3. The germline V gene (reference sequence) yields PRHDT for CDR1 and FYEKMQ for CDR2. The CDR3 sequence holds 13 residues, the cysteine and phenylalanine included. Of the read, only the CDR3 DNA is kept; its 39 bases are in frame from base 1. This clonotype was counted at least ten times. Which antigen it targets is not known. Base qualities are not at hand, and no much larger clone is one base apart. Ophthalmopathy patients had moderately to severely active disease, Clinical Activity Score of at least 3, NOSPECS grade of at least 4, and duration under 3 months. Any patient with an uncontrolled infection, another autoimmune disease, pregnancy or lactation was excluded. Diagnoses were based on clinical symptoms, serum thyroxine and TRAb, thyroid ultrasound and orbital computed tomography. PBMCs were separated from approximately 10 ml of fresh peripheral blood using Ficoll-Paque density gradient centrifugation. Trizol reagent was used to extract total RNA, and RNA quality was then checked on an Agilent 2100 Bioanalyzer.

Source material: blood. This TCR was recovered from a woman aged 18 to 35 with Graves' ophthalmopathy. The chain couples TRBV13 to TRBJ2-7, and 8 junction bases match TRBD1. The CDR3 region: CASSEDRVYEQYF. The DNA is TGTGCCAGCAGCGAGGACAGGGTCTACGAGCAGTACTTC.